A selection of T cell receptor beta chains follows, all from one sample in a study of blood T cell repertoires in COVID-19. Using immunoSEQ multiplex PCR, the repertoire was profiled, and TCRdb retains in-frame clones only, with some absent. The table records 200,000 to 250,000 clones, just under 85% of them present only once. Sequencing was done on a sample of PBMCs or T cells enriched from blood (not recorded which). These receptors were taken from a man aged 35 to 55 who had recovered from COVID-19. Each CDR3 is given with its conserved first and last residue. The D gene is left open where the match is weak. The size field is filled for only some rows; it gives once, few, many or a size class.

cdr3_nt,cdr3_aa,clone_size,v_call,d_call,j_call
TGTGCCAGCAGACAGGACAGGGGGTTAAACACTGAAGCTTTCTTT,CASRQDRGLNTEAFF,once,TRBV5-4,TRBD1,TRBJ1-1
TGTGCCTGGAGTTGGGGGGGCGAGCAGTACTTC,CAWSWGGEQYF,few,TRBV30,TRBD2,TRBJ2-7
TGTGCCTGGAGTGTGGGGACTAGCGGGCCGGATGAGCAGTTCTTC,CAWSVGTSGPDEQFF,-,TRBV30,TRBD2,TRBJ2-1
TGCGCCAGCAGCCCAGTCTCTGGGGCCAACGTCCTGACTTTC,CASSPVSGANVLTF,few,TRBV5-1,-,TRBJ2-6
TGTGCCATCAGTGAGTTAGTTCAAGAGACCCAGTACTTC,CAISELVQETQYF,-,TRBV10-3,-,TRBJ2-5
TGTGCCAGCAGCTTGGGACTAGCGGGAGGGCTGGATACGCAGTATTTT,CASSLGLAGGLDTQYF,-,TRBV5-6,TRBD2,TRBJ2-3
TGCAGCGTTGCCACCGGCGAGCGATTCTCCTACGAGCAGTACTTC,CSVATGERFSYEQYF,-,TRBV29-1,-,TRBJ2-7
TGTGCCAGCAGCTCGATCACAGGGGGGAGTGATGAAAAACTGTTTTTT,CASSSITGGSDEKLFF,once,TRBV5-4,TRBD1,TRBJ1-4
TGTGCCAGCAAAATTGGGGGCGTCGCTGGAAACACCATATATTTT,CASKIGGVAGNTIYF,-,TRBV5-4,-,TRBJ1-3
TGTGCCGGGGACTGTTTCGAGCCCCAGCATTTT,CAGDCFEPQHF,-,TRBV21-1,-,TRBJ1-5
TGTGCCAGCAGTTACGTCGTCGGGGGGGCGGACAATGAGCAGTTCTTC,CASSYVVGGADNEQFF,-,TRBV6-2/TRBV6-3,TRBD2,TRBJ2-1
TGCGCCAGCAGCCCCAGAATACCTCCAAATGAAAAACTGTTTTTT,CASSPRIPPNEKLFF,few,TRBV4-3,-,TRBJ1-4
TGTGCCAGCAGCCACGGCGGTAACTATGGCTACACCTTC,CASSHGGNYGYTF,once,TRBV7-2,-,TRBJ1-2
TGTGCCAGCAGCTTGGGACAGGGGACCTACGAGCAGTACTTC,CASSLGQGTYEQYF,-,TRBV7-6,TRBD1,TRBJ2-7
TGTGCCAGCAGTTCCCACAGATTGAACACTGAAGCTTTCTTT,CASSSHRLNTEAFF,few,TRBV28,-,TRBJ1-1
TGTGCCAGCTCTAGGGAGGACTTCGACAATGAGCAGTTCTTC,CASSREDFDNEQFF,-,TRBV6-5,-,TRBJ2-1
TGTGCCAGCGGGTACAGGGGGCTCCACGAGCAGTACTTC,CASGYRGLHEQYF,once,TRBV2,TRBD1,TRBJ2-7
TGTGCCAGTAGTCTCAGGGCGGTCACAGATACGCAGTATTTT,CASSLRAVTDTQYF,-,TRBV19,-,TRBJ2-3
TGTGCCAGCAGCGAGAACTTAAACACTGAAGCTTTCTTT,CASSENLNTEAFF,-,TRBV11-3,-,TRBJ1-1
TGTGCCAGCAGTTACGTCGGGTCCGGGGCTTTCTTT,CASSYVGSGAFF,-,TRBV6-2/TRBV6-3,-,TRBJ1-1
TGTGCCTGGAGCCCCGGACAGGGCGGGTCACCCCTCCACTTT,CAWSPGQGGSPLHF,-,TRBV30,TRBD1,TRBJ1-6
TGTGCCAGCAGAGTAGGCGGGGGTACCGGGCCAGATACGCAGTATTTT,CASRVGGGTGPDTQYF,-,TRBV5-8,TRBD2,TRBJ2-3
TGCGCCAGCACTCCCGACAGAGGCGTGAGTTACGAGCAGTACTTC,CASTPDRGVSYEQYF,-,TRBV5-1,-,TRBJ2-7
TGCGCCAGCAGCCAAGGACAGGGGGCAGGCTATGGCTACACCTTC,CASSQGQGAGYGYTF,-,TRBV4-3,TRBD1,TRBJ1-2
TGCAGTGCTAGAGATCAGAATAGCGAGTTCTTC,CSARDQNSEFF,-,TRBV20-1,-,TRBJ2-1
TGTGCCAGCAGCCGGGAGGACAGGGGAGAGGAAAAACTGTTTTTT,CASSREDRGEEKLFF,-,TRBV4-2,TRBD1,TRBJ1-4
TGTGCCAGCAGCTATGGGACTAGCAACTACAATGAGCAGTTCTTC,CASSYGTSNYNEQFF,-,TRBV5-4,TRBD2,TRBJ2-1
TGTGCCAGCAGCCCCACCTTGGGACTAGCGGGCGAGCAGTACTTC,CASSPTLGLAGEQYF,-,TRBV3-1/TRBV3-2,TRBD2,TRBJ2-7
TGTGCCAGCAGATTAGGGCGTGAAGCTTTCTTT,CASRLGREAFF,-,TRBV28,-,TRBJ1-1
TGCAGCGTTGAAGATTTCCTAGCGGGATATAATGAGCAGTTCTTC,CSVEDFLAGYNEQFF,-,TRBV29-1,TRBD2,TRBJ2-1
TGTGCCTGGGAGACCGGGCAAGAGACCCAGTACTTC,CAWETGQETQYF,once,TRBV30,-,TRBJ2-5
TGTGCCAGCAGAATGGGAACGGGGAGGACTAATGAAAAACTGTTTTTT,CASRMGTGRTNEKLFF,-,TRBV28,-,TRBJ1-4
TGTGCCAGCAGCTTAAGCCGGGATAGCGATGAGCAGTTCTTC,CASSLSRDSDEQFF,-,TRBV7-3,-,TRBJ2-1
TGTGCCAGCAGACGAACAGGGGTAATGAGTGGCTACACCTTC,CASRRTGVMSGYTF,-,TRBV28,TRBD1,TRBJ1-2
TGTGCCAGCAGTTTAAGACTAGCGGGAGGGCCGGGGGCCGAGCAGTACTTC,CASSLRLAGGPGAEQYF,-,TRBV27,TRBD2,TRBJ2-7
TGTGCCAGCAGCTTAGGCAGGGGGGAAAACGAGCAGTACTTC,CASSLGRGENEQYF,-,TRBV7-9,-,TRBJ2-7
TGCGCCAGCAGACCTACAGGGGGGACCTACGAGCAGTACTTC,CASRPTGGTYEQYF,once,TRBV5-1,TRBD1,TRBJ2-7
TGCGCCAGCAGCCAAGGCGGCCTCACAGATACGCAGTATTTT,CASSQGGLTDTQYF,-,TRBV4-1,-,TRBJ2-3
TGTGCCAGCCCCCGAGGCTGTGGGACTAGCGGCTACGAGCAGTACTTC,CASPRGCGTSGYEQYF,-,TRBV6-4,TRBD2,TRBJ2-7
TGTGCCACCAGCAGAGATTCGATTGGCGGCGATCAGCCCCAGCATTTT,CATSRDSIGGDQPQHF,-,TRBV15,-,TRBJ1-5
TGTGCCAGCAGTTTAATGAACCTGTTCCACGAGGGAGGCTACACCTTC,CASSLMNLFHEGGYTF,-,TRBV28,-,TRBJ1-2
TGTGCCAGCAGTATACGGACAGCCGCCTCTGGGGCCAACGTCCTGACTTTC,CASSIRTAASGANVLTF,-,TRBV27,-,TRBJ2-6
TGTGCCTGGAGCGAAATTTCCACATTGGAAAAACTGTTTTTT,CAWSEISTLEKLFF,-,TRBV30,-,TRBJ1-4
TGTGCCAGCAGCTCCATCCCGCGAGAGACCCAGTACTTC,CASSSIPRETQYF,-,TRBV7-7,-,TRBJ2-5
TGTGCCAGCAGTTCATCCGGGACAGGGGGCTACGAGCAGTACTTC,CASSSSGTGGYEQYF,-,TRBV28,TRBD1,TRBJ2-7
TGCGCCAGCAGCTTAGGGGCTAGCGGGGAGACCCAGTACTTC,CASSLGASGETQYF,once,TRBV5-1,TRBD2,TRBJ2-5